The sequence of this TCR beta chain was determined in a study of CD8 T cells in ankylosing spondylitis. Notes on the study in general: Clones that were linked to disease were CD8+ and were relatively rare in peripheral blood. In the blood and synovial fluid of reactive arthritis, some motif variants had been previously reported.

By quantitative 5'-RACE with molecular barcodes, the TCR beta libraries were made. TCRdb passed the 5' RACE reads through MiXCR, listing each CDR3 protein once. Of 250,000 to 400,000 distinct CDR3 sequences listed, roughly 12% are singletons. This clonotype has ten or more counts. Its antigen remains unidentified. The CDR3 totals 15 residues. With V trimmed by 5 bases and J by 9 bases, 11 bases remained unmatched. The rearrangement uses TRBV12-3 or TRBV12-4 and TRBJ2-1, with 9 bases lining up with TRBD1. The TCR originated in a female donor with ankylosing spondylitis or in good health (not recorded which). The specimen was blood, either unsorted or a sorted T cell fraction (not recorded which). CDR3 amino acids: CASSLRQGVLGEQFF. The DNA for the CDR3 is TGTGCCAGCAGTCTAAGACAGGGGGTCCTCGGTGAGCAGTTCTTC.